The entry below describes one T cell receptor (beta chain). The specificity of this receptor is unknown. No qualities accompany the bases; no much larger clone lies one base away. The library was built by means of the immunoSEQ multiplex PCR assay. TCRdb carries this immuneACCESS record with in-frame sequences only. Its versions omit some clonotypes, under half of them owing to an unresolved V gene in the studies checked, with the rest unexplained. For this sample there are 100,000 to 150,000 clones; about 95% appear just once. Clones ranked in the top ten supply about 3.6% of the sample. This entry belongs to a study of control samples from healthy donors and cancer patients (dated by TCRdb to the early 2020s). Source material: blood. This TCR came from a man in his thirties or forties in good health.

The sequenced DNA: TGTGCCAGCAGCTTAGGCCCCGGGACAGGGTCGCAATCAGCCCAGCATTTT. The translation is CASSLGPGTGSQSAQHF. The chain is encoded by TRBV11-2 joined to TRBJ1-5; 9 bases in between match TRBD1. CDR1 and CDR2, per the germline V gene, are SGHAT and FQNNGV. Reading from cysteine to phenylalanine, the CDR3 counts 17 amino acids. Of the read, only the CDR3 DNA is kept; its 51 bases are in frame from base 1. V trim: 1 base; J trim: 11 bases; unmatched bases: 15.